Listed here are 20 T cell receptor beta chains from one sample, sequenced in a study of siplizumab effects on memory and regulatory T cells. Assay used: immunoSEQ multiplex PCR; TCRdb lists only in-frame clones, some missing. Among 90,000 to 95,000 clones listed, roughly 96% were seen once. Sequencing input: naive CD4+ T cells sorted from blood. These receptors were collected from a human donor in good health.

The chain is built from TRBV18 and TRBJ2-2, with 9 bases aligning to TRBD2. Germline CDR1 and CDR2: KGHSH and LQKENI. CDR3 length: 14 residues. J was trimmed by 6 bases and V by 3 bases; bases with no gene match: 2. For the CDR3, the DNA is TGTGCCAGCTCACCCCCTAGCGGGGCCGGGGAGCTGTTTTTT. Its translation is CASSPPSGAGELFF.

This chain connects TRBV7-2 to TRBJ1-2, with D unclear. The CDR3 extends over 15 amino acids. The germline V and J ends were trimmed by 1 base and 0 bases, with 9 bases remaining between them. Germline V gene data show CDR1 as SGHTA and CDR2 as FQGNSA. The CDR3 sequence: CASSLGLHPNYGYTF. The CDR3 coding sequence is TGTGCCAGCAGCTTAGGCCTCCACCCTAACTATGGCTACACCTTC.

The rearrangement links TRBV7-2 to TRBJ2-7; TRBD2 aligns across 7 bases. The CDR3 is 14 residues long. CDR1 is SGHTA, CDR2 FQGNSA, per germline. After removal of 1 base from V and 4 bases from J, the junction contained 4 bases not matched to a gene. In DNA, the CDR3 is TGTGCCAGCAGCTTAGGGTTCGGGGGGTACGAGCAGTACTTC. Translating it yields CASSLGFGGYEQYF.

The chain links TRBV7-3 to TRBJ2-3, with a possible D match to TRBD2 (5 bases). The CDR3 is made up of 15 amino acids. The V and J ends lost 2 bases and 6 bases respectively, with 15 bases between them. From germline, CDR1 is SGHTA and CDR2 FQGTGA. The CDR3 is CASSLWAGGVDTQYF. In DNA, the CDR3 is TGTGCCAGCAGCTTATGGGCGGGTGGTGTGGATACGCAGTATTTT.

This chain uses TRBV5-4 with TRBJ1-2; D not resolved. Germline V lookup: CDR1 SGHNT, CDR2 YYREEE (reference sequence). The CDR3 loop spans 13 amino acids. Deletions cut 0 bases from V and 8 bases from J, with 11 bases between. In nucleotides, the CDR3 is TGTGCCAGCAGCTTGGAATACTTCGGGGGCTACACCTTC. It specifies CASSLEYFGGYTF.

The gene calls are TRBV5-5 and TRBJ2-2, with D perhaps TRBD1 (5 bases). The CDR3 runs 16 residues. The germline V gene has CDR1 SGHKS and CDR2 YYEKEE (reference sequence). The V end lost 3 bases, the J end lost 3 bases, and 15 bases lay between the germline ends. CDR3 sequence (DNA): TGTGCCAGCAGCTCAGGAGCGCAGGGCTACACCGGGGAGCTGTTTTTT. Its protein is CASSSGAQGYTGELFF. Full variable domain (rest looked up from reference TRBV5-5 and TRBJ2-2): DAGVTQSPTHLIKTRGQQVTLRCSPISGHKSVSWYQQVLGQGPQFIFQYYEKEERGRGNFPDRFSARQFPNYSSELNVNALLLGDSALYLCASSSGAQGYTGELFFGEGSRLTVL.

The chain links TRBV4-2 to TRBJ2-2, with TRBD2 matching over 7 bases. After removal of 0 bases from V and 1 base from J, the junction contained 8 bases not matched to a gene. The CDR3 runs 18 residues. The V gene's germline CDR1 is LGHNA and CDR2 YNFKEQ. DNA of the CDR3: TGTGCCAGCAGCCAAGACGTATTTGGCGGGGGGAACACCGGGGAGCTGTTTTTT. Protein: CASSQDVFGGGNTGELFF.

The CDR3 loop is CASSRGQGGEQYF. The CDR3 bases are TGTGCCAGCAGTAGAGGGCAGGGGGGCGAGCAGTACTTC. This rearrangement joins TRBV6-6 to TRBJ2-7, with a possible D match to TRBD1 (7 bases). This CDR3 has 13 amino acids. CDR1 and CDR2 from the germline V gene are MNHNY and SVGAGI (reference sequence). V was cut by 5 bases and J by 6 bases, with 14 bases left in between.

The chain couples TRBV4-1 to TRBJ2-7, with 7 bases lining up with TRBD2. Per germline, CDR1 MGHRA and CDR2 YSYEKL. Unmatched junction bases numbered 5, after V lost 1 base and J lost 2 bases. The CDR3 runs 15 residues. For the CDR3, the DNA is TGCGCCAGCAGCCAAGCAGGGAGGGTTACCTACGAGCAGTACTTC. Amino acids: CASSQAGRVTYEQYF.

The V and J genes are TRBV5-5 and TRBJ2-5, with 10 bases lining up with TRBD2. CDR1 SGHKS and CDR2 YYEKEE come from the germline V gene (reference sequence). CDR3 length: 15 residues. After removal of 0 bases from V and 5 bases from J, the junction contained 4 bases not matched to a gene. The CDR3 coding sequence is TGTGCCAGCAGCTTGGCTGGTAGCGGGGGGGAGACCCAGTACTTC. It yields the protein CASSLAGSGGETQYF.

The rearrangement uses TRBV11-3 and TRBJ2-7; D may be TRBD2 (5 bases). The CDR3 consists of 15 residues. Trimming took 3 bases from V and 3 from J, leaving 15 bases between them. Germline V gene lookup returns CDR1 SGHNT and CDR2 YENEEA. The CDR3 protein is CASSLAPSYLYEQYF. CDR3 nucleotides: TGTGCCAGCAGCTTGGCCCCTAGCTACCTCTACGAGCAGTACTTC.

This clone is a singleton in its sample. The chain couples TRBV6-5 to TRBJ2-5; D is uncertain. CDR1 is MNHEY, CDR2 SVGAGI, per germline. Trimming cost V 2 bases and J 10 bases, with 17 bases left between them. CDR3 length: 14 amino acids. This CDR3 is CASSYGGGGGVQYF. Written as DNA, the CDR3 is TGTGCCAGCAGTTACGGCGGCGGCGGTGGAGTCCAGTACTTC.

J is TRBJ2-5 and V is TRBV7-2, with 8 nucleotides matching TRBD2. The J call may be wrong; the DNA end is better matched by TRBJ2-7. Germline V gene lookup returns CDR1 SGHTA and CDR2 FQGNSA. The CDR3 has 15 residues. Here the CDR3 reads CASSLVAGLTYEQYF. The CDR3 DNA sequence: TGTGCCAGCAGCTTAGTAGCGGGGCTAACCTACGAGCAGTACTTC.

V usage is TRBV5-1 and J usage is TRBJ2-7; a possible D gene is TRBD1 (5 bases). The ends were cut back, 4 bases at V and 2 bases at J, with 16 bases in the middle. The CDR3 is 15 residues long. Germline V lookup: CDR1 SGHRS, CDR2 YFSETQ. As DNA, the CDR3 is TGCGCCAGCAGCGAAGCAGGGCCACCAACCTACGAGCAGTACTTC. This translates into CASSEAGPPTYEQYF.

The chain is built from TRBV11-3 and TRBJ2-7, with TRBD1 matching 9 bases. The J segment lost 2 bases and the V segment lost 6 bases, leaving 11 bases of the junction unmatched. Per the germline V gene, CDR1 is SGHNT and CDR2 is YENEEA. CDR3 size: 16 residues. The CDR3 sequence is CASSPRAGTGTYEQYF. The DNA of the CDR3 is TGTGCCAGCAGTCCTCGTGCCGGGACAGGGACCTACGAGCAGTACTTC. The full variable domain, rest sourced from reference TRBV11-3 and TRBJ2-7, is EAGVVQSPRYKIIEKKQPVAFWCNPISGHNTLYWYLQNLGQGPELLIRYENEEAVDDSQLPKDRFSAERLKGVDSTLKIQPAELGDSAVYLCASSPRAGTGTYEQYFGPGTRLTVT.

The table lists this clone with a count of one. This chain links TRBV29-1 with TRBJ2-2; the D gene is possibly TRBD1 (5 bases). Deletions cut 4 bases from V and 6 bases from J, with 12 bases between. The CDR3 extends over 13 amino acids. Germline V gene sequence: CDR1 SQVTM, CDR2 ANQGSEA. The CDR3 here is CSVGLRAAGELFF. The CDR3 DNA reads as TGCAGCGTTGGACTCAGGGCTGCCGGGGAGCTGTTTTTT.

The chain's CDR3 is CASGRPQGFSYEQYF. The CDR3 nucleotides are TGTGCCAGCGGGCGTCCCCAGGGATTCTCCTACGAGCAGTACTTC. This sequence joins TRBV27 and TRBJ2-7; TRBD1 is a possible D gene (5 bases). The CDR3 runs to 15 residues. From germline, CDR1 is MNHEY and CDR2 SMNVEV (reference sequence). Trimming removed 8 bases at V and 0 bases at J, with 17 bases between.

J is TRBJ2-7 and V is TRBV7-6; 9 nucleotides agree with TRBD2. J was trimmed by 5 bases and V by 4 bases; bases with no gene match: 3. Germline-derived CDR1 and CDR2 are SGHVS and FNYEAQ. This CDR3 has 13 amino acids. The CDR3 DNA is TGTGCCAGCAGCTCCGGGACTAGCAACGAGCAGTACTTC. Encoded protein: CASSSGTSNEQYF.

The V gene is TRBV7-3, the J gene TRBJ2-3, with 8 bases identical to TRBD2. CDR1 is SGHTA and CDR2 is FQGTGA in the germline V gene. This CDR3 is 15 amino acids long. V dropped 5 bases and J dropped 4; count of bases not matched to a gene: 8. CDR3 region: CASSPGGAYPDTQYF. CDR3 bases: TGTGCCAGCAGCCCCGGGGGGGCCTATCCAGATACGCAGTATTTT.

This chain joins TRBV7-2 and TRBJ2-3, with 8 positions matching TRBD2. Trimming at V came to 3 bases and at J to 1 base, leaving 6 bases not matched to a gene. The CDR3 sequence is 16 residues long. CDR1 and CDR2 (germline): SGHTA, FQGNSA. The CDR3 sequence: CASSLGGSGGTDTQYF. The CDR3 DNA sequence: TGTGCCAGCAGCTTGGGGGGTAGCGGGGGCACAGATACGCAGTATTTT.